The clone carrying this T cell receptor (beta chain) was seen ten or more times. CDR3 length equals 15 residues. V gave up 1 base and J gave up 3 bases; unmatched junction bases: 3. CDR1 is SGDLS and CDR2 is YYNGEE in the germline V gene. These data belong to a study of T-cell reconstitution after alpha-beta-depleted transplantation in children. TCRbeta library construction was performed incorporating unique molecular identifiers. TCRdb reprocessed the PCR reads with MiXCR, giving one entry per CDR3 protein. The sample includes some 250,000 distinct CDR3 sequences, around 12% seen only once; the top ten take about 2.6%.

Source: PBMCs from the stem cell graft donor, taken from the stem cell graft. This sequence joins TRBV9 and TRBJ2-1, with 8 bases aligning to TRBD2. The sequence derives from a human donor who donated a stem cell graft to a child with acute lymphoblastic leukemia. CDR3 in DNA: TGTGCCAGCAGCGTAACTAGCGGAAACTACAATGAGCAGTTCTTC. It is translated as CASSVTSGNYNEQFF.